The T cell receptor (beta chain) under discussion was sequenced for a study of blood T cells in healthy people across ages. The study's findings and limits: Diversity figures derived from one million T cells were judged to underestimate the true value.

Germline assignment: CDR1 MNHNS and CDR2 SASEGT. This CDR3 region has 15 residues. A second PCR of roughly 6 to 12 cycles used a sample-barcoded 5' primer and a J-beta primer mix. The template-switch adaptor, which had 12 random nucleotides, put a tag on each cDNA molecule. TCRdb re-analysed the 5' RACE reads in MiXCR, keeping a single row per CDR3 protein. This sample carries approximately 780,000 distinct CDR3 sequences, 25% to 30% of them seen once, and the ten largest clones take 2.5% to 3.5%. This clonotype turned up a few times. Its antigen is unknown. This sample also belongs to another study, concerning T cells of mothers and their children. According to that study: The donors comprised about 6 children and their three healthy Caucasian mothers. Both sample barcodes and 2-4 random nucleotides came from the M1S primer of the second PCR.

This clonotype was sampled from a boy younger than 18 in good health. Sequencing input: blood. This chain joins TRBV6-1 and TRBJ2-5; 7 nucleotides align to TRBD1. The DNA end is a closer match to TRBJ2-1, so the J assignment may be wrong. Here the CDR3 reads CASSPEGASSTEQFF. The CDR3 bases are TGTGCCAGCAGCCCTGAGGGGGCTAGTTCCACTGAGCAGTTCTTC.